The 13 T cell receptor beta chains reported below all come from one sample, sequenced in a study of shared T cell receptors in the human thymus. Sequencing was performed with immunoSEQ multiplex PCR; in TCRdb, only in-frame clones are kept and a portion is missing. Altogether under 850,000 clones are present, 85% to 90% being singletons, with the ten largest covering about 0.01%. These data also featured in a second study, about human thymus T cells.

The sample was thymocytes. The receptor set was obtained from a boy less than two years old with a congenital heart defect.

The chain uses TRBV27 and TRBJ2-2, with 11 bases matching TRBD2. The germline CDR1 and CDR2 sequences are MNHEY and SMNVEV (reference sequence). This CDR3 has 18 residues. V lost 2 bases to trimming and J lost 8 bases; unmatched junction nucleotides: 13. In nucleotides, the CDR3 is TGTGCCAGCAGTTTAGTAGGTTGGACTAGCGGGCAATCGGGGGAGCTGTTTTTT. Residues: CASSLVGWTSGQSGELFF.

The V gene is TRBV20-1, the J gene TRBJ2-7; D unresolved. The germline V gene encodes CDR1 DFQATT and CDR2 SNEGSKA (reference sequence). This CDR3 has 10 residues. V lost 2 bases to trimming and J lost 5 bases, with 4 bases between them. The CDR3 spells CSARNNEQYF. As DNA, the CDR3 is TGCAGTGCTAGAAACAACGAGCAGTACTTC.

The gene calls are TRBV10-3 and TRBJ1-4, with 12 bases identical to TRBD1. In germline, CDR1 is ENHRY, CDR2 SYGVKD. The CDR3 has 16 amino acids. V shed 2 bases, J shed 11 bases, and the junction held 9 bases outside the gene matches. This CDR3 reads CAISEGTGTGGWKLFF. The CDR3 DNA follows: TGTGCCATCAGTGAGGGGACCGGGACAGGGGGCTGGAAACTGTTTTTT.

This rearrangement joins TRBV5-6 to TRBJ2-7; TRBD2 might be the D (6 bases). CDR1 and CDR2 from the germline V gene are SGHDT and YYEEEE. V gave up 1 base and J gave up 2 bases, with 19 bases separating them. The CDR3 has 17 amino acids. The CDR3 loop is CASSLWTSGERAYEQYF. CDR3 sequence (DNA): TGTGCCAGCAGCTTGTGGACCTCGGGGGAGAGGGCCTACGAGCAGTACTTC.

The rearrangement links TRBV6-1 to TRBJ2-5, with 8 bases that match TRBD1. The germline gives CDR1 MNHNS, CDR2 SASEGT. The CDR3 sequence is 17 residues long. Trimming took 3 bases from V and 4 from J; bases not matched to a gene: 13. CDR3 coding DNA: TGTGCCAGCAGTGAGCTACAACAGCCAGGGGGCCGAGAGACCCAGTACTTC. This codes for CASSELQQPGGRETQYF.

The chain has TRBV30 and TRBJ2-7, with TRBD2 as a possible D gene (6 bases). The V gene's germline CDR1 is GTSNPN and CDR2 SVGIG (reference sequence). CDR3 length: 15 amino acids. Here the CDR3 reads CAGLPVGQVHYEQYF. DNA for the CDR3: TGTGCAGGACTACCCGTGGGGCAGGTTCACTACGAGCAGTACTTC.

The CDR3 protein is CASSHSRDRLTNEKLFF. CDR3 coding DNA: TGTGCCAGCAGCCACAGCCGCGACAGGCTGACTAATGAAAAACTGTTTTTT. The chain employs TRBV7-9 and TRBJ1-4; tentative D call: TRBD1 (6 bases). With 5 bases removed from V and 2 bases from J, the gap between germline ends came to 18 bases. Germline CDR1 SEHNR, CDR2 FQNEAQ (reference sequence). The CDR3 contains 17 residues.

The V gene is TRBV18, the J gene TRBJ2-7; D is perhaps TRBD2 (6 bases). V gave up 3 bases and J gave up 5 bases, with 20 bases separating them. Germline loops: CDR1 KGHSH, CDR2 LQKENI. The CDR3 runs 16 residues. CDR3 residues: CASSPGGLQDSHEQYF. CDR3 nucleotides: TGTGCCAGCTCACCCGGGGGACTCCAGGATTCCCACGAGCAGTACTTC.

The V gene is TRBV28, the J gene TRBJ2-1, with 7 bases aligning to TRBD1. This CDR3 region has 15 residues. Germline V gives CDR1 MDHEN, CDR2 SYDVKM. The trim removed 6 bases at V and 0 bases at J, leaving 5 bases unmatched. The CDR3 nucleotides are TGTGCCAGCAGCACGGGACAGAGCTCCTACAATGAGCAGTTCTTC. It is translated as CASSTGQSSYNEQFF. The variable domain in full, with the rest retrieved from reference TRBV28 and TRBJ2-1, is DVKVTQSSRYLVKRTGEKVFLECVQDMDHENMFWYRQDPGLGLRLIYFSYDVKMKEKGDIPEGYSVSREKKERFSLILESASTNQTSMYLCASSTGQSSYNEQFFGPGTRLTVL.

This chain uses TRBV7-2 with TRBJ2-5, with D perhaps TRBD2 (5 bases). The CDR3 totals 16 residues. Per the germline V gene, CDR1 is SGHTA and CDR2 is FQGNSA. Trimming removed 5 bases at V and 1 base at J, with 17 bases between. The CDR3, as DNA: TGTGCCAGCAGCCCCCCGGTGGGCGGGCCCCAAGAGACCCAGTACTTC. It yields the protein CASSPPVGGPQETQYF.

The chain combines TRBV11-3 with TRBJ2-7; TRBD2 matches 15 bases. Germline values: CDR1 SGHNT, CDR2 YENEEA. Trimming at V came to 5 bases and at J to 1 base, leaving 6 bases not matched to a gene. This CDR3 is built from 17 residues. The CDR3 DNA reads TGTGCCAGCAGCGCCCGGACTAGCGGGAGGGGGTCCTACGAGCAGTACTTC. Its protein is CASSARTSGRGSYEQYF.

The J gene is TRBJ1-5, the V gene TRBV6-1, with a weak D call TRBD1 (6 bases). The germline V gene has CDR1 MNHNS and CDR2 SASEGT. CDR3 length: 15 residues. Trimming took off 6 bases at V and 2 bases at J, with 14 bases between the two ends. CDR3 DNA sequence: TGTGCCAGCAGGACGAGGGGGTTGGGCAATCAGCCCCAGCATTTT. Encoded protein: CASRTRGLGNQPQHF.

This clone has just one count. The V and J genes are TRBV27 and TRBJ1-1; D might be TRBD1 (6 bases). The germline V and J ends were trimmed by 5 bases and 1 base, with 11 bases remaining between them. The CDR3 sequence is 14 residues long. Germline CDR1 and CDR2: MNHEY and SMNVEV (reference sequence). CDR3 DNA: TGTGCCAGCAGTCCCAGGGGCCCGAACACTGAAGCTTTCTTT. Translating gives CASSPRGPNTEAFF.